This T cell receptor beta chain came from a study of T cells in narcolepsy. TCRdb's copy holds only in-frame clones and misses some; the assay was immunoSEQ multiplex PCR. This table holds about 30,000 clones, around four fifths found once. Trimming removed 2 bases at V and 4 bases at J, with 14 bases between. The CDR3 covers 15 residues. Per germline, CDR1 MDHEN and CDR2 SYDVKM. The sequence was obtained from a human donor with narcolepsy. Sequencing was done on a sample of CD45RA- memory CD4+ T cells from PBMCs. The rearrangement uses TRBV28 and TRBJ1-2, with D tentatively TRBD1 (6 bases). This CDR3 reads CASSLLTGPGYGYTF. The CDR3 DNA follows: TGTGCCAGCAGTTTACTTACAGGGCCAGGCTATGGCTACACCTTC.